The 19 T cell receptor beta chains presented below share a single source sample, sequenced in a study of CD8 T cells in Susac syndrome. RNA was extracted with the RNeasy kit, and a quantity of 0.5 to 1 ug was reverse transcribed using random hexamers. Via MiXCR, TCRdb re-called the immunoSEQ multiplex PCR reads, giving one row per CDR3 protein. The data contain about 440,000 distinct CDR3 sequences, about 85% of them singletons. The specimen sequenced was CD8+ T cells from PBMCs. These receptors all come from a human donor with multiple sclerosis.

V usage is TRBV29-1 and J usage is TRBJ1-1, with a weak D call TRBD1 (5 bases). The V and J ends lost 3 bases and 0 bases respectively, with 11 bases between them. Germline V gene data show CDR1 as SQVTM and CDR2 as ANQGSEA. This CDR3 is built from 14 residues. CDR3: CSVDPTAVNTEAFF. The CDR3 nucleotides read TGCAGCGTTGACCCGACAGCTGTGAACACTGAAGCTTTCTTT.

The chain employs TRBV3-1 and TRBJ1-1; 9 bases map to TRBD1. The ends lost 6 bases at V and 0 bases at J; junction bases unmatched: 20. The CDR3 is made up of 20 amino acids. The germline V gene has CDR1 LGHDT and CDR2 YNNKEL (reference sequence). This CDR3 reads CASRPLIHRTGADMNTEAFF. CDR3 sequence (DNA): TGTGCCAGCAGACCACTAATCCACAGGACAGGGGCGGATATGAACACTGAAGCTTTCTTT.

The chain employs TRBV6-5 and TRBJ1-2, with D hard to call. With 7 bases removed from V and 2 bases from J, the gap between germline ends came to 11 bases. The germline gives CDR1 MNHEY, CDR2 SVGAGI. This CDR3 is 13 amino acids long. The DNA for the CDR3 is TGTGCCAGCACTGGTTTCTCGAACTATGGCTACACCTTC. It yields the protein CASTGFSNYGYTF.

The chain couples TRBV6-1 to TRBJ1-3; D unclear. The CDR3 runs 14 residues. Per the germline V gene, CDR1 is MNHNS and CDR2 is SASEGT. Trimming took off 6 bases at V and 4 bases at J, with 13 bases between the two ends. For the CDR3, the DNA is TGTGCCAGCAGGGTCTCGGTACCCGGAAACACCATATATTTT. Its translation is CASRVSVPGNTIYF.

The V gene is TRBV5-6, the J gene TRBJ2-7, with unresolved D. V was cut by 4 bases and J by 5 bases, with 13 bases left in between. There are 13 residues in the CDR3. The germline gives CDR1 SGHDT, CDR2 YYEEEE. CDR3 in DNA: TGTGCCAGCAGCCCGTACCCCGTCCACGAGCAGTACTTC. Its protein product is CASSPYPVHEQYF.

This chain uses TRBV7-8 with TRBJ2-3, with a tentative D call TRBD2 (6 bases). The V end was cut by 10 bases, the J end by 2 bases, with 19 bases between. The length of the CDR3 is 15 residues. Germline lookup yields CDR1 SGHVS and CDR2 FQNEAQ. CDR3 sequence: CATEPGVHITDTQYF. The CDR3 region has the DNA TGTGCCACCGAACCGGGGGTCCATATCACAGATACGCAGTATTTT.

The rearrangement uses TRBV28 and TRBJ1-4, with D unresolved. The V gene lost 1 base and the J gene lost 0 bases, with 9 bases spanning the gap. This CDR3 has 16 amino acids. The germline CDR1 and CDR2 sequences are MDHEN and SYDVKM. CDR3 sequence (DNA): TGTGCCAGCAGTTTATTCCTAGTTGCAACTAATGAAAAACTGTTTTTT. Translation: CASSLFLVATNEKLFF.

The J gene is TRBJ1-1, the V gene TRBV7-9; no definite D call. CDR1 and CDR2 (germline): SEHNR, FQNEAQ (reference sequence). CDR3 length: 15 amino acids. Trimming cost V 5 bases and J 4 bases, with 17 bases left between them. The CDR3 DNA reads TGTGCCAGCAGCCCAGGAGTCCAGGCGGGCACTGAAGCTTTCTTT. As protein: CASSPGVQAGTEAFF.

The genes are TRBV28 and TRBJ2-1; tentatively, D is TRBD2 (6 bases). Deletions cut 2 bases from V and 3 bases from J, with 8 bases between. CDR1 is MDHEN, CDR2 SYDVKM, per germline. The CDR3 has 14 residues. The CDR3, as DNA: TGTGCCAGCAGTTTAGCGGGATACTACAATGAGCAGTTCTTC. As protein: CASSLAGYYNEQFF.

The gene calls are TRBV4-1 and TRBJ2-5; D remains ambiguous. CDR1 is MGHRA, CDR2 YSYEKL, per germline. The CDR3 has 12 residues. V dropped 7 bases and J dropped 1 base, with 7 bases sitting between them. The CDR3: CASKGPQETQYF. DNA for the CDR3: TGCGCCAGCAAAGGGCCCCAAGAGACCCAGTACTTC.

The chain combines TRBV5-1 with TRBJ2-1; D unresolved. Trimming removed 1 base at V and 9 bases at J, with 11 bases between. This CDR3 contains 13 residues. CDR1 is SGHRS and CDR2 is YFSETQ in the germline V gene. The CDR3 region has the DNA TGCGCCAGCAGCTTGTCTGGCGGCCCTGAGCAGTTCTTC. Translated: CASSLSGGPEQFF.

V gene TRBV20-1 combines with J gene TRBJ2-2, with D possibly called TRBD1 or TRBD2 (5 bases each). Germline lookup yields CDR1 DFQATT and CDR2 SNEGSKA (reference sequence). The V and J ends lost 6 bases and 2 bases respectively, with 19 bases between them. CDR3 length: 16 amino acids. The CDR3 coding sequence is TGCAGTGCGTCCGGGGACCTAAAAACTAACACCGGGGAGCTGTTTTTT. Encoded protein: CSASGDLKTNTGELFF.

This rearrangement joins TRBV6-5 to TRBJ1-1, with D possibly matching TRBD1 (6 bases). V was trimmed by 4 bases and J by 5 bases, leaving 14 bases between them. The CDR3 consists of 14 residues. From germline, CDR1 is MNHEY and CDR2 SVGAGI. CDR3 amino acids: CASSSLRGGTEAFF. DNA for the CDR3: TGTGCCAGCAGTTCCCTCAGGGGTGGTACTGAAGCTTTCTTT.

This clonotype was observed once. The chain couples TRBV4-1 to TRBJ1-3; tentatively, D is TRBD1 (5 bases). The CDR3 is made up of 14 amino acids. Trimming took off 0 bases at V and 4 bases at J, with 7 bases between the two ends. Germline values: CDR1 MGHRA, CDR2 YSYEKL. Here the CDR3 DNA reads TGCGCCAGCAGCCAAGAAGGGGCGGGAAACACCATATATTTT. It translates to CASSQEGAGNTIYF.

This clonotype was detected once. The chain uses TRBV30 and TRBJ1-1, with D unclear. Germline V lookup: CDR1 GTSNPN, CDR2 SVGIG (reference sequence). This CDR3 region has 10 residues. V lost 2 bases, J lost 7 bases, and 5 bases lay in between. The CDR3 here is CAWSSSEAFF. The DNA for the CDR3 is TGTGCCTGGAGTTCGAGTGAAGCTTTCTTT.

V and J are TRBV4-1 and TRBJ2-1; 7 positions match TRBD1. Germline values: CDR1 MGHRA, CDR2 YSYEKL. V lost 1 base, J lost 0 bases, and 0 bases stayed unmatched. This CDR3 is 15 amino acids long. CDR3 bases: TGCGCCAGCAGCCAAGGGGACAGCTCCTACAATGAGCAGTTCTTC. This codes for CASSQGDSSYNEQFF.

This chain joins TRBV7-8 and TRBJ2-7; D not certain. Germline-derived CDR1 and CDR2 are SGHVS and FQNEAQ. The germline V and J ends were trimmed by 4 bases and 4 bases, with 17 bases remaining between them. The CDR3 loop spans 15 amino acids. CDR3 sequence reads: CASSSDLQSLYEQYF. The CDR3 region has the DNA TGTGCCAGCAGCTCCGACCTACAATCTCTGTACGAGCAGTACTTC.

This clonotype showed up just a few times. The rearrangement joins TRBV4-1 to TRBJ2-7; tentatively, D is TRBD2 (5 bases). V was shortened by 5 bases and J by 3 bases, with 11 bases between the two germline ends. Germline CDR1 MGHRA, CDR2 YSYEKL. This CDR3 has 13 amino acids. The CDR3, as DNA: TGCGCCAGCAGCTTCGGGATTTTCTACGAGCAGTACTTC. Translating it yields CASSFGIFYEQYF.

The rearrangement joins TRBV6-5 to TRBJ1-3, with unresolved D. The V end was cut by 0 bases, the J end by 0 bases, with 15 bases between. Germline V gives CDR1 MNHEY, CDR2 SVGAGI. The CDR3 extends over 18 amino acids. Here the CDR3 DNA reads TGTGCCAGCAGTTACTCGATTGACCTCCCAGCCTCTGGAAACACCATATATTTT. As protein: CASSYSIDLPASGNTIYF.